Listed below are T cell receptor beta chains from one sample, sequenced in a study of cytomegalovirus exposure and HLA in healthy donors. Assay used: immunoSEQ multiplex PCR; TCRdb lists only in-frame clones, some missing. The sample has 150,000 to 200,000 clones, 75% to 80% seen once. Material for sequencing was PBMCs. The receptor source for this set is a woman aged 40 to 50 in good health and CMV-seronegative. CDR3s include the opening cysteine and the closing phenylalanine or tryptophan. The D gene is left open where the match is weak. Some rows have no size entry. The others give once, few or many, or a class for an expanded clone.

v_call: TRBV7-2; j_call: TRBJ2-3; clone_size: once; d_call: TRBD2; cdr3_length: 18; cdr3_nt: TGTGCCAGCAGCTTAACTTTCGGCGGGGGAGCCAGCACAGATACGCAGTATTTT; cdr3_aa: CASSLTFGGGASTDTQYF
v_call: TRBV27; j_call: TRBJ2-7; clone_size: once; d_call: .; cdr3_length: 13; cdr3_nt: TGTGCCAGCAGTTTACGAGATGCGAGGGAGCAGTACTTC; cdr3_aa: CASSLRDAREQYF
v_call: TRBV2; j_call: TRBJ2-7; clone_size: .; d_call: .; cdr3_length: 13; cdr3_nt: TGTGCCAGCAGCGGGGGGCCTGGGGTCGAGCAGTACTTC; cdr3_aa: CASSGGPGVEQYF
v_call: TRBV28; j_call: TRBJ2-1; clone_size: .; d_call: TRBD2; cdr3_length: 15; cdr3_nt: TGTGCCAGCAGGACCGGGGGGTCCACAGACAATGAGCAGTTCTTC; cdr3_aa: CASRTGGSTDNEQFF
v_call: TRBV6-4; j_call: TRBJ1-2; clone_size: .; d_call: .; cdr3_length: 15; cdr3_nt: TGTGCCAGCAGTGACTCCGCGGGGGCTACGGTGGGCTACACCTTC; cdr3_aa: CASSDSAGATVGYTF
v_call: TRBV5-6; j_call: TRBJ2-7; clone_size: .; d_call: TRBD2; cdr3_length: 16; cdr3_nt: TGTGCCAGCAACAAAAGACTAGCGGGGTTCTCGGAGGAGCAGTACTTC; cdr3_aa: CASNKRLAGFSEEQYF
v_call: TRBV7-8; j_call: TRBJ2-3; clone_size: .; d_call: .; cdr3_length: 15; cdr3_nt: TGTGCCAGCAGCTTGGTAGGCGGGCGCACAGATACGCAGTATTTT; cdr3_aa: CASSLVGGRTDTQYF
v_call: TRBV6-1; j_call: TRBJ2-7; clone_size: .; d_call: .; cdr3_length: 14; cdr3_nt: TGTGCCAGCACCCGATTACCCAGTCGCTACGAGCAGTACTTC; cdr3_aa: CASTRLPSRYEQYF
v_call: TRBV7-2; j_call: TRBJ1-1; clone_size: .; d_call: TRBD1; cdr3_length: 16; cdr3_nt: TGTGCCAGCAGCTTTGCGTCGGGACAGTTGAACACTGAAGCTTTCTTT; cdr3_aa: CASSFASGQLNTEAFF
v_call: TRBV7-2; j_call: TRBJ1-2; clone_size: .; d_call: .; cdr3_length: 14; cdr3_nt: TGTGCCAGCAGCTCGGAACCGGGAGCTTATGGCTACACCTTC; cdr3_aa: CASSSEPGAYGYTF
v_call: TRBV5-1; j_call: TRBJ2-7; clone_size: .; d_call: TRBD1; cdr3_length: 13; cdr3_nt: TGCGCCAGCAGCACCCTGACAGGGGGCGAGCAGTACTTC; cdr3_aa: CASSTLTGGEQYF
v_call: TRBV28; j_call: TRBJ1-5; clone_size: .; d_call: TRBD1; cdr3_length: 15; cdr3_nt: TGTGCCAGCTCTCCCCGGGACAGCGCATATCAGCCCCAGCATTTT; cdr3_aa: CASSPRDSAYQPQHF
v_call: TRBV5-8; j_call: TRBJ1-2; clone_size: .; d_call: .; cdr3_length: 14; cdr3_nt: TGTGCCAGCAGCTTGGATTTGGCCGCGGGGGGCTACACCTTC; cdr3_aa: CASSLDLAAGGYTF
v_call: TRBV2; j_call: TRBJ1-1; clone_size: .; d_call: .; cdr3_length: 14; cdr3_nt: TGTGCCAGCACCACCCGGGGGGGGGACACTGAAGCTTTCTTT; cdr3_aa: CASTTRGGDTEAFF
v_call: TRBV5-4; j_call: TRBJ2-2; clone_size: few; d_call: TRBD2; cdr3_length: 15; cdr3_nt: TGTGCCAGCAGCTTGGGGGGACTAGCGGCCGGGGAGCTGTTTTTT; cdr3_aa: CASSLGGLAAGELFF
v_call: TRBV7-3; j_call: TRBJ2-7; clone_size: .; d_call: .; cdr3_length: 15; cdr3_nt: TGTGCCAGCAGCCCTCAGGGATCCGTCGGCTACGAGCAGTACTTC; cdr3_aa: CASSPQGSVGYEQYF
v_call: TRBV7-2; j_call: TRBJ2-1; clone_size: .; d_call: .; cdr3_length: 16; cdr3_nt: TGTGCCAGCAGCTTAGCCCTTGAACGGGGTCACAATGAGCAGTTCTTC; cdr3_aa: CASSLALERGHNEQFF
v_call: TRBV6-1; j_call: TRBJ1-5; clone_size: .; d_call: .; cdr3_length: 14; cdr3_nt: TGTGCCAGCAGTGAAGGTCATTCCCGTGTAGCCCAGCATTTT; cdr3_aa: CASSEGHSRVAQHF
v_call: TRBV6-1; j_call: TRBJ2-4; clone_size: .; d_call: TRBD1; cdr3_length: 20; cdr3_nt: TGTGCCAGCAGTGAACGGGTCGGGACAGGGACATTTCGGACCAAAAACATTCAGTACTTC; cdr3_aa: CASSERVGTGTFRTKNIQYF
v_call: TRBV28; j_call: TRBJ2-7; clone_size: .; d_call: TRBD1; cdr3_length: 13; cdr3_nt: TGTGCCACTATCCGGGACAGGGTGCGCGAGCAGTACTTC; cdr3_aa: CATIRDRVREQYF
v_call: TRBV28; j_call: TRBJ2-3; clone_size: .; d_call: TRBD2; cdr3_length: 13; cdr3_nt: TGTGCCAGCCGGCGGGGGGAGGTAGATACGCAGTATTTT; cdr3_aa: CASRRGEVDTQYF
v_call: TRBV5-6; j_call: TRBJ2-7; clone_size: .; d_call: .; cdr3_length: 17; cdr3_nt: .; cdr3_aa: CASSRRVFGTGSPGGYF
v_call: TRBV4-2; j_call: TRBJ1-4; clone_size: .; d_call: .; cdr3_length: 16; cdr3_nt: TGTGCCAGCAGCCGATCCCAAGGCGGAACTAATGAAAAACTGTTTTTT; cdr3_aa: CASSRSQGGTNEKLFF
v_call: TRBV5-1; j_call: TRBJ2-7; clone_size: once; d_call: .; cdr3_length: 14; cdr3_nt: TGCGCCAGCAGCTTGGAGGCAGGGACTTACGAGCAGTACTTC; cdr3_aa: CASSLEAGTYEQYF
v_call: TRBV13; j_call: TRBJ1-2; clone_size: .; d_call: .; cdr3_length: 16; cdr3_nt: TGTGCCAGCAGCTCCCTCGATCGACAGGCCAACTATGGCTACACCTTC; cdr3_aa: CASSSLDRQANYGYTF
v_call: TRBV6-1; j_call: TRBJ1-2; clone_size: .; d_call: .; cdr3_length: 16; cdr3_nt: TGTGCCAGCAGTGAAGGGGGCAGTCTAACTAACTATGGCTACACCTTC; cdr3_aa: CASSEGGSLTNYGYTF
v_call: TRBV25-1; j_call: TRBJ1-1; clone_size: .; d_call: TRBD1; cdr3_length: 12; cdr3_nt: TGTGCCAGCAGAGGACAGGGGTTTGAAGCTTTCTTT; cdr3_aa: CASRGQGFEAFF
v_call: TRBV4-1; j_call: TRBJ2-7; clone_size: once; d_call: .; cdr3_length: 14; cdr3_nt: TGCGCCAGCAGCGTCCTAGTATTTACCTACGAGCAGTACTTC; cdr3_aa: CASSVLVFTYEQYF
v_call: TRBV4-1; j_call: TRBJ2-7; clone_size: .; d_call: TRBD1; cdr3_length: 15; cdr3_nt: TGCGCCAGCAGCCTAGGACAGGGGCCCTCCTACGAGCAGTACTTC; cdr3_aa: CASSLGQGPSYEQYF
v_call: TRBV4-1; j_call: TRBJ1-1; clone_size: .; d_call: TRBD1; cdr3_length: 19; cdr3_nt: TGCGCCAGCAGCCAAGGCCGACAGGGCCTCACTGCGATGAACACTGAAGCTTTCTTT; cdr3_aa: CASSQGRQGLTAMNTEAFF
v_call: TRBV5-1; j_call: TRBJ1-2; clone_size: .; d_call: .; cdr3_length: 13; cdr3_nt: TGCGCCAGCAGCTTGGGATCCTCGGGGGGCTACACCTTC; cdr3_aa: CASSLGSSGGYTF
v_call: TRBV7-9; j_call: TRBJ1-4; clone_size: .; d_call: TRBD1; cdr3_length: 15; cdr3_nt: TGTGCCAGCAGCTATTTACAGGGGGAGGTTGAAAAACTGTTTTTT; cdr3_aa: CASSYLQGEVEKLFF
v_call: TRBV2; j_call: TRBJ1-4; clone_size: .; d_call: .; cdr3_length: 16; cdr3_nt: TGTGCCAGCAAGGAAGGTCTCCAGGGGTTCATGGGGAAACTGTTTTTT; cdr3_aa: CASKEGLQGFMGKLFF
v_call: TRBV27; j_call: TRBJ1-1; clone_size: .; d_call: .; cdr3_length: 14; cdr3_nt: TGTGCCAGCGGGGAGGGCAGGAGGAACACTGAAGCTTTCTTT; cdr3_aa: CASGEGRRNTEAFF
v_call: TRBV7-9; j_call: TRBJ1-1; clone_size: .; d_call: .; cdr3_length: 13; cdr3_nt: TGTGCCGTAAAATTGGGGCCTAAGACTGAAGCTTTCTTT; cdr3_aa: CAVKLGPKTEAFF
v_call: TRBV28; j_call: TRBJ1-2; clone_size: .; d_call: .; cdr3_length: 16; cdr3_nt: TGTGCCAGCACCTCCCCCAACGTATCGGGGGGAGGAGGCTACACCTTC; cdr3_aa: CASTSPNVSGGGGYTF
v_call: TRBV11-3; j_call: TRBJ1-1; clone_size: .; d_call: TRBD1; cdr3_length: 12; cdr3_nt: TGTGCCAGCAGCTACCCAGGGGGCGCGGCTTTCTTT; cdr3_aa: CASSYPGGAAFF
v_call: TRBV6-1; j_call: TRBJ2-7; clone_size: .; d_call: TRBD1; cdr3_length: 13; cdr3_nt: TGTGCCAGCAGCCGGGACAGGGTCGACGAGCAGTACTTC; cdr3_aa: CASSRDRVDEQYF
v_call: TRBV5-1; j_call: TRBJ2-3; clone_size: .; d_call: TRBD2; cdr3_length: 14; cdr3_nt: TGCGCCACCAGATGGTTCGGGGGGACAGATACGCAGTATTTT; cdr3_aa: CATRWFGGTDTQYF
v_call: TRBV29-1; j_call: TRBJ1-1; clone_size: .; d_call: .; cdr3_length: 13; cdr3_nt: TGCAGCGTTGATCCCAGGGGAAACACTGAAGCTTTCTTT; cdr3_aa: CSVDPRGNTEAFF
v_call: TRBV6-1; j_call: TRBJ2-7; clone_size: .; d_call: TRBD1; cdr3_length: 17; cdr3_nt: TGTGCCAGCAGTGACAAAGACGGACAGGCCTTATCCTACGAGCAGTACTTC; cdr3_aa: CASSDKDGQALSYEQYF
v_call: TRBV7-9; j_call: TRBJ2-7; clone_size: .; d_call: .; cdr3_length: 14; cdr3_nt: TGTGCCAGCAGCTTAGCGGCTAACAGCTACGAGCAGTACTTC; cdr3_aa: CASSLAANSYEQYF
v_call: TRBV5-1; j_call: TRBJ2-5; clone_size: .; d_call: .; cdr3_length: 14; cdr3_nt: TGCGCCAGCAGCTTGGGATCTGAGGGAGAGACCCAGTACTTC; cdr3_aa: CASSLGSEGETQYF
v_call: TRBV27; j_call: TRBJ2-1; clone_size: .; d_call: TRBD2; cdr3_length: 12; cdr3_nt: TGTGCCAGCATGGGAGGGAACAATGAGCAGTTCTTC; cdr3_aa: CASMGGNNEQFF
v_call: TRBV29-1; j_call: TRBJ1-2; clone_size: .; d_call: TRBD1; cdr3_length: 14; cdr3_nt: TGCAGCTCCTCATCCGGGACAGCAAACTATGGCTACACCTTC; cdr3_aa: CSSSSGTANYGYTF
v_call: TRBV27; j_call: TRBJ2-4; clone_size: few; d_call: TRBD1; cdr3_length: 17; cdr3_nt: TGTGCCAGCAACCCCTCCGATGGACAGGGGGCGCTGGGCATTCAGTACTTC; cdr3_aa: CASNPSDGQGALGIQYF